Listed here are 13 T cell receptor beta chains from one sample, sequenced in a study of T cells in Graves' hyperthyroidism and ophthalmopathy. Template material for amplifying TCR beta CDR3 regions consisted of RNA transcripts. First-round RT-PCR targeting the TCR CDR3 was performed with the HTBI primer set. TCRdb used MiXCR to reprocess the multiplex PCR reads, holding one entry per CDR3 protein. The sample has roughly 840,000 distinct CDR3 sequences, about two fifths seen once. The sample was blood. The receptors stem from a man younger than 35 with Graves' hyperthyroidism.

The chain is built from TRBV11-1 and TRBJ2-5; D ambiguous. In germline, CDR1 is SGHAT, CDR2 FQDESV (reference sequence). Trimming removed 2 bases at V and 0 bases at J, with 7 bases between. The CDR3 loop spans 14 amino acids. The CDR3 DNA reads TGTGCCAGCAGCTTACGGCAGCACCAAGAGACCCAGTACTTC. This translates into CASSLRQHQETQYF.

The genes are TRBV7-8 and TRBJ2-3; D is perhaps TRBD1 or TRBD2 (5 bases each). Germline CDR1 and CDR2: SGHVS and FQNEAQ. The V and J ends lost 1 base and 5 bases respectively, with 13 bases between them. CDR3 length equals 15 residues. CDR3 amino acids: CASSLGVTEGDTQYF. The CDR3 DNA is TGTGCCAGCAGCTTAGGTGTGACAGAGGGAGATACGCAGTATTTT.

The sample holds a few counts of this clonotype. The CDR3 DNA reads TGTGCCAGCAGCGTAGTGAGCGGGGGCTACACCGGGGAGCTGTTTTTT. It encodes CASSVVSGGYTGELFF. The chain recombines TRBV9 with TRBJ2-2; 8 bases fit TRBD2. Germline CDR1 is SGDLS and CDR2 is YYNGEE. The CDR3 covers 16 residues. After removal of 0 bases from V and 3 bases from J, the junction contained 4 bases not matched to a gene. The entire variable domain, with the rest obtained from reference TRBV9 and TRBJ2-2, is as follows: DSGVTQTPKHLITATGQRVTLRCSPRSGDLSVYWYQQSLDQGLQFLIQYYNGEERAKGNILERFSAQQFPDLHSELNLSSLELGDSALYFCASSVVSGGYTGELFFGEGSRLTVL.

This clonotype was counted only a few times. CDR3 sequence: CASGLRTGLSNQPQHF. The CDR3 region has the DNA TGTGCTAGTGGTTTGAGGACAGGGCTAAGCAATCAGCCCCAGCATTTT. J is TRBJ1-5 and V is TRBV9, with 8 bases matching TRBD1. The CDR3 extends over 16 amino acids. Germline V gene lookup returns CDR1 SGDLS and CDR2 YYNGEE.

The chain recombines TRBV11-2 with TRBJ2-2, with 7 bases identical to TRBD2. The CDR3 spans 16 residues. CDR1 and CDR2 from the germline V gene are SGHAT and FQNNGV. The V and J ends lost 5 bases and 5 bases, in that order; junction bases with no gene match: 11. CDR3 DNA sequence: TGTGCCAGCAGCCCCGCCGTCGGACTAGATACCGGGGAGCTGTTTTTT. It yields the protein CASSPAVGLDTGELFF.

As regards this clonotype: Being one base from a much bigger clone, this may be a read error. The chain has TRBV9 and TRBJ1-4, with TRBD1 as a possible D gene (5 bases). Germline lookup yields CDR1 SGDLS and CDR2 YYNGEE. Trimming removed 3 bases from V and 8 bases from J, with 14 bases in between. The CDR3 is made up of 14 amino acids. The CDR3 nucleotides are TGTGCCAGCAGCGCCGGGGGTTTTGGGGAAAAACTGTTTTTT. It yields the protein CASSAGGFGEKLFF.

Many counts were recorded for this clonotype. J is TRBJ1-4 and V is TRBV2, with D possibly TRBD1 on 6 matching bases. The CDR3 has 14 amino acids. The V gene's germline CDR1 is SNHLY and CDR2 FYNNEI. V lost 7 bases, J lost 8 bases, and 17 bases lay in between. The CDR3 DNA reads as TGTGCCAGCAACTTACAGGGAGGTGAGGAAAAACTGTTTTTT. Translated, it gives CASNLQGGEEKLFF.

This clonotype showed up many times. The chain combines TRBV15 with TRBJ1-1; 12 bases are a match to TRBD1. Germline assignment: CDR1 LNHNV and CDR2 YYDKDF (reference sequence). V lost 0 bases to trimming and J lost 5 bases; unmatched junction nucleotides: 4. The CDR3 spans 16 residues. CDR3 sequence (DNA): TGTGCCACCAGCAGAGAGGGACAGGGGGCGAGGACTGAAGCTTTCTTT. It is translated as CATSREGQGARTEAFF.

This clonotype appeared a single time. The conserved closing phenylalanine or tryptophan is absent in this CDR3, likely reflecting a read error. The V and J genes are TRBV11-2 and TRBJ1-1, with D hard to call. V was cut by 1 base and J by 3 bases, with 9 bases left in between. This CDR3 has 14 amino acids. From germline, CDR1 is SGHAT and CDR2 FQNNGV. The CDR3 DNA is TGTGCCAGCAGCTTAGGAGGCAGTGACACTGAAGCTTTCCTT. Its protein product is CASSLGGSDTEAFL.

This clonotype was recorded only once. V is TRBV7-8 and J is TRBJ1-1, with a tentative D call TRBD1 (6 bases). The length of the CDR3 is 14 residues. The V gene lost 5 bases and the J gene lost 5 bases, with 15 bases spanning the gap. Germline values: CDR1 SGHVS, CDR2 FQNEAQ. The CDR3 bases are TGTGCCAGCAGCACCGCGAGGGGGGAGACTGAAGCTTTCTTT. This encodes CASSTARGETEAFF.

The rearrangement uses TRBV29-1 and TRBJ1-2; D remains ambiguous. The CDR3 runs to 13 residues. Germline V gives CDR1 SQVTM, CDR2 ANQGSEA. In DNA form, the CDR3 reads TGCAGTGAGTCGATAGGGCATAACTATGGCTACACCTTC. Translation: CSESIGHNYGYTF.

This clonotype was observed a few times. The V gene is TRBV5-1, the J gene TRBJ1-5; 8 bases map to TRBD1. CDR3 length: 14 amino acids. V was pared by 6 bases and J by 9 bases, with 11 bases of the junction left unmatched. Germline V CDR1 and CDR2: SGHRS, YFSETQ. The CDR3 spells CASKAGGDSRPQHF. DNA for the CDR3: TGCGCCAGCAAAGCAGGGGGCGATTCCAGGCCCCAGCATTTT.

The V call is TRBV6-5, the J call TRBJ1-2, with D unresolved. Per germline, CDR1 MNHEY and CDR2 SVGAGI. The CDR3 covers 15 residues. The V end lost 1 base, the J end lost 4 bases, and 13 bases lay between the germline ends. This CDR3 reads CASSYFPGGSYGYTF. The CDR3 DNA sequence: TGTGCCAGCAGTTACTTTCCAGGAGGGTCCTATGGCTACACCTTC.